This TCR beta chain is drawn from a study of blood T cell repertoires in COVID-19. The wider study: Material from acute and convalescent COVID-19 was sourced from the United States, Italy and Spain. In each case, the material was cDNA or gDNA derived from T cells, B-cell-depleted T cells, or PBMCs.

The trim removed 3 bases at V and 5 bases at J, leaving 4 bases unmatched. CDR1 and CDR2 (germline): KGHSH, LQKENI. This CDR3 is 14 amino acids long. Per the study methods: Nucleated cell number was recorded as an estimate derived from reference gene primer amplification. Profiling relied on immunoSEQ multiplex PCR, and the TCRdb table lists in-frame clones only, not all of them. V and J calls and clone size are those listed in that table; D and trimming were worked out from the DNA. The sample has about 160,000 clones, about 85% seen once. Sequencing was done on a sample of peripheral blood. The TCR sequence derives from a woman aged 55 to 70 with active or convalescent COVID-19. The chain employs TRBV18 and TRBJ1-5; 7 positions match TRBD1. CDR3 DNA: TGTGCCAGCTCACCCGGACAGGAGGATCAGCCCCAGCATTTT. Amino acid sequence: CASSPGQEDQPQHF.